This T cell receptor (beta chain) was documented in a study of T cell responses to AZD1222 COVID-19 vaccine. Study conclusions and caveats: It should be noted that donors were predominantly white British and more often female, and clonal diversity was possibly underestimated.

A word on this clone: Its matching antigen is unknown.

Germline V gene sequence: CDR1 GTSNPN, CDR2 SVGIG (reference sequence). V was pared by 5 bases and J by 6 bases, with 6 bases of the junction left unmatched. The CDR3 extends over 12 amino acids. Assay used: immunoSEQ multiplex PCR; TCRdb lists only in-frame clones, some missing. The table shows about 94,000 clones, with 88% occurring only once. The V gene is TRBV30, the J gene TRBJ1-1; 7 bases fit TRBD1. This clonotype was sampled from an adult who received the AZD1222 COVID-19 vaccine. Specimen: peripheral blood, collected 28 days after the second AZD1222 dose. CDR3 residues: CAWGDRAAEAFF. The CDR3 nucleotides are TGTGCCTGGGGTGACAGGGCGGCTGAAGCTTTCTTT.